Each of the 28 T cell receptor beta chains below was sequenced from the same sample in a study of T cells expressing NK-cell markers. TCRdb re-called the 5' RACE reads; one entry per CDR3 protein, DNA not given. Listed are some 600,000 distinct CDR3 sequences; 3% to 4.5% falls within the top ten. Input material: blood T cells: a sorted CD56 or NKG2C T cell subset, CD4+ or CD8+ T cells, or bulk PBMC T cells (not recorded which). The receptors stem from a man in his late teens or twenties in good health.

The CDR3: CASSLTDYQETQYF. The chain is built from TRBV5-1 and TRBJ2-5. The CDR3 contains 14 residues. Germline CDR1 and CDR2: SGHRS and YFSETQ.

This chain connects TRBV6-2 or TRBV6-3 to TRBJ2-4; TCRdb picks TRBD2, but there is no DNA to check that call. This CDR3 has 12 amino acids. The germline gives CDR1 MNHEY, CDR2 SVGEGT. This CDR3 is CASMGGGNIQYF.

The chain is built from TRBV7-2 and TRBJ2-2; lacking DNA, the TRBD1 call made by TCRdb goes unchecked. Germline values: CDR1 SGHTA, CDR2 FQGNSA. There are 16 residues in the CDR3. The CDR3 spells CASSLFRTGGTGELFF.

The V and J genes are TRBV5-4 and TRBJ2-7; TCRdb names TRBD1, which stays unverified in the absence of DNA. The CDR3 totals 14 residues. Germline lookup yields CDR1 SGHNT and CDR2 YYREEE (reference sequence). CDR3 in amino acids: CASSTRGDLYEQYF.

V usage is TRBV4-2 and J usage is TRBJ2-3; the D call from TCRdb, TRBD1, cannot be confirmed without DNA. Per germline, CDR1 LGHNA and CDR2 YNFKEQ. This CDR3 has 14 residues. The CDR3: CASSQGGQGYTQYF.

The V and J genes are TRBV3-1 and TRBJ1-1. CDR1 and CDR2 from the germline V gene are LGHDT and YNNKEL (reference sequence). CDR3 length: 13 amino acids. Here the CDR3 reads CASSQSSYTEAFF.

The J gene is TRBJ2-5, the V gene TRBV4-3; TCRdb's D gene call, TRBD2, goes unchecked for lack of DNA. The CDR3 is made up of 16 amino acids. CDR1 is LGHNA, CDR2 YSLEER, per germline. The CDR3 loop reads CASSLWTSGNGETQYF.

The rearrangement joins TRBV7-2 to TRBJ2-5. Germline-derived CDR1 and CDR2 are SGHTA and FQGNSA. The CDR3 spans 15 residues. CDR3: CASSLVRLIQETQYF.

The CDR3 sequence: CASSFARNNSPLHF. The gene calls are TRBV28 and TRBJ1-6. The CDR3 consists of 14 residues. Germline-derived CDR1 and CDR2 are MDHEN and SYDVKM.

The J gene is TRBJ2-5, the V gene TRBV4-1; TCRdb calls TRBD2, which cannot be checked without DNA. From germline, CDR1 is MGHRA and CDR2 YSYEKL. This CDR3 is 17 amino acids long. CDR3 region: CASSQTGTSVGQETQYF.

V is TRBV5-6 and J is TRBJ2-1. Germline values: CDR1 SGHDT, CDR2 YYEEEE. The CDR3 sequence is 12 residues long. CDR3 sequence: CASSFVMNEQFF.

CDR3 residues: CSARRGAGGIGETQYF. The chain has TRBV20-1 and TRBJ2-5; the D call from TCRdb, TRBD2, cannot be confirmed without DNA. The CDR3 runs to 16 residues. The germline CDR1 and CDR2 sequences are DFQATT and SNEGSKA (reference sequence).

V is TRBV20-1 and J is TRBJ2-3; TCRdb designates TRBD2, a call that cannot be tested without DNA. The V gene's germline CDR1 is DFQATT and CDR2 SNEGSKA (reference sequence). The CDR3 loop spans 14 amino acids. CDR3 region: CSAGDLKNTDTQYF.

The chain has TRBV4-2 and TRBJ1-2; the D gene TCRdb calls, TRBD1, cannot be checked with no DNA. Germline CDR1 is LGHNA and CDR2 is YNFKEQ. The CDR3 consists of 13 residues. The CDR3 protein is CASSQGQGQGYTF.

This chain links TRBV4-2 with TRBJ2-7; TCRdb designates TRBD2, a call that cannot be tested without DNA. This CDR3 has 16 amino acids. Germline CDR1 and CDR2: LGHNA and YNFKEQ. The CDR3: CASSPGRTSGAYEQYF.

The chain is built from TRBV2 and TRBJ2-2; there is no DNA to check the TCRdb D call of TRBD2. Per germline, CDR1 SNHLY and CDR2 FYNNEI. The CDR3 is 13 residues long. This chain's CDR3 is CASRRVAAGELFF.

The V call is TRBV7-9, the J call TRBJ1-5. The CDR3 totals 12 residues. Germline V gene data show CDR1 as SEHNR and CDR2 as FQNEAQ (reference sequence). The chain's CDR3 is CASSQFTQPQHF.

The rearrangement links TRBV15 to TRBJ2-7. This CDR3 has 14 amino acids. From germline, CDR1 is LNHNV and CDR2 YYDKDF (reference sequence). CDR3: CATSSVGDSYEQYF. Drawing the rest from reference TRBV15 and TRBJ2-7, the complete variable domain is DAMVIQNPRYQVTQFGKPVTLSCSQTLNHNVMYWYQQKSSQAPKLLFHYYDKDFNNEADTPDNFQSRRPNTSFCFLDIRSPGLGDTAMYLCATSSVGDSYEQYFGPGTRLTVT.

The V gene is TRBV27, the J gene TRBJ2-6; TCRdb reports TRBD2, a call that lacks DNA to check it against. The CDR3 consists of 16 residues. CDR1 and CDR2 from the germline V gene are MNHEY and SMNVEV (reference sequence). The CDR3 spells CASRDSQGSGANVLTF.

The rearrangement uses TRBV7-2 and TRBJ1-3; TCRdb outputs TRBD1, but without DNA this stays unchecked. Germline-derived CDR1 and CDR2 are SGHTA and FQGNSA. The CDR3 loop spans 15 amino acids. Here the CDR3 reads CASSSGTFSGNTIYF. Combining the CDR3 with reference TRBV7-2 and TRBJ1-3 gives the whole variable domain GAGVSQSPSNKVTEKGKDVELRCDPISGHTALYWYRQSLGQGLEFLIYFQGNSAPDKSGLPSDRFSAERTGGSVSTLTIQRTQQEDSAVYLCASSSGTFSGNTIYFGEGSWLTVV.

J is TRBJ2-5 and V is TRBV18; no DNA is available, so the TRBD1 call from TCRdb remains unchecked. Looked up from germline, CDR1 is KGHSH and CDR2 is LQKENI. The CDR3 is 16 residues long. This CDR3 is CASSPPRGRIQETQYF.

The chain is built from TRBV7-9 and TRBJ2-1. The length of the CDR3 is 13 residues. Germline CDR1 reads SEHNR; CDR2 reads FQNEAQ (reference sequence). The CDR3 loop is CASRPDGYNEQFF. The full variable domain, rest sourced from reference TRBV7-9 and TRBJ2-1, is DTGVSQNPRHKITKRGQNVTFRCDPISEHNRLYWYRQTLGQGPEFLTYFQNEAQLEKSRLLSDRFSAERPKGSFSTLEIQRTEQGDSAMYLCASRPDGYNEQFFGPGTRLTVL.

This chain links TRBV30 with TRBJ2-1; TCRdb picks TRBD1, but there is no DNA to check that call. CDR3 length: 14 amino acids. Looked up from germline, CDR1 is GTSNPN and CDR2 is SVGIG (reference sequence). CDR3 amino acids: CAWGQGVSYNEQFF.

The chain uses TRBV10-3 and TRBJ2-1. The V gene's germline CDR1 is ENHRY and CDR2 SYGVKD. The CDR3 loop spans 13 amino acids. The CDR3 loop reads CAISKDVDNEQFF.

This rearrangement joins TRBV7-9 to TRBJ1-2. The CDR3 contains 13 residues. The germline gives CDR1 SEHNR, CDR2 FQNEAQ (reference sequence). CDR3 residues: CASSRGGQGRYTF.

This chain uses TRBV18 with TRBJ1-4. Germline V CDR1 and CDR2: KGHSH, LQKENI. The CDR3 is 16 residues long. The chain's CDR3 is CASSPRGGRTNEKLFF.

J is TRBJ2-1 and V is TRBV11-2; with no DNA, the TCRdb D assignment of TRBD1 cannot be verified. Germline lookup yields CDR1 SGHAT and CDR2 FQNNGV. This CDR3 is 13 amino acids long. The CDR3: CASGATFYNEQFF.

This chain uses TRBV20-1 with TRBJ2-3; there is no DNA to check the TCRdb D call of TRBD2. CDR1 is DFQATT and CDR2 is SNEGSKA in the germline V gene (reference sequence). The CDR3 covers 16 residues. CDR3 protein: CSASKATSGTRDTQYF.